This entry concerns a single T cell receptor beta chain. TCRdb's copy holds only in-frame clones and misses some; the assay was immunoSEQ multiplex PCR. The sample holds roughly 500,000 clones, roughly 90% seen once. The source of the sample is a study of blood T cell repertoires in COVID-19. Germline CDR1 MNHEY, CDR2 SMNVEV (reference sequence). With V trimmed by 6 bases and J by 5 bases, 9 bases remained unmatched. The CDR3 consists of 14 residues. Material for sequencing was PBMCs or T cells enriched from blood (not recorded which). The V and J genes are TRBV27 and TRBJ2-7, with 8 positions matching TRBD1. The TCR comes from a middle-aged woman who had recovered from COVID-19. The CDR3 nucleotides read TGTGCCAGCAGCGCTTGGACAGGGAGCCACGAGCAGTACTTC. Encoded protein: CASSAWTGSHEQYF.